What follows are 26 T cell receptor beta chains derived from one specimen sequenced in a study of OX40 agonist ivuxolimab in advanced cancers. Libraries were made using the immunoSEQ multiplex PCR assay. TCRdb obtained this table from immuneACCESS and retained in-frame rearrangements with V and J assigned. These tables miss some clones; where compared with another copy, unresolved V genes account for less than half of the shortfall, and the remainder is unexplained. The sample profile shows 82,000 or so clones; just under 95% of them were found once. The ten largest account for about 0.63% of the sample. Here the sequenced sample was CD4+ or CD8+ T cells sorted from blood, taken in a trial of the OX40 agonist ivuxolimab. The receptors here all came from an adult with an advanced solid tumor such as melanoma, head and neck, liver or kidney cancer.

The chain has TRBV6-1 and TRBJ2-5; D possibly matches TRBD1 or TRBD2 (5 bases each). The CDR3 runs to 13 residues. V lost 6 bases to trimming and J lost 5 bases, with 13 bases between them. Per the germline V gene, CDR1 is MNHNS and CDR2 is SASEGT. The CDR3 bases are TGTGCCAGCAGAGGGACGGTTCTGGAGACCCAGTACTTC. As protein: CASRGTVLETQYF.

The J gene is TRBJ2-1, the V gene TRBV27, with 8 bases fitting TRBD1. The CDR3 covers 14 residues. Trimming cost V 4 bases and J 14 bases; bases outside gene matches: 13. Germline-derived CDR1 and CDR2 are MNHEY and SMNVEV (reference sequence). The CDR3 coding sequence is TGTGCCAGCAGTTCAGGACAGGGTTTCCTCTATGAGTTCTTC. Translating it yields CASSSGQGFLYEFF.

This sequence joins TRBV5-1 and TRBJ2-1, with 13 bases lining up with TRBD2. With V trimmed by 4 bases and J by 7 bases, 8 bases remained unmatched. This CDR3 comprises 16 residues. CDR1 is SGHRS, CDR2 YFSETQ, per germline. The CDR3 region is CASSTSGTSGANEQFF. CDR3 nucleotide sequence: TGCGCCAGCAGCACCAGCGGGACTAGCGGGGCGAATGAGCAGTTCTTC.

V is TRBV7-2 and J is TRBJ1-1; D not resolved. The CDR3 has 15 residues. Trimming removed 1 base from V and 0 bases from J, with 9 bases in between. Germline CDR1 SGHTA, CDR2 FQGNSA. The CDR3 here is CASSLDGGMNTEAFF. The CDR3 nucleotides read TGTGCCAGCAGCTTAGATGGTGGTATGAACACTGAAGCTTTCTTT.

The chain is built from TRBV6-5 and TRBJ2-1; D call uncertain. Germline V gene lookup returns CDR1 MNHEY and CDR2 SVGAGI. V lost 0 bases, J lost 7 bases, and 13 bases lay in between. CDR3 length: 15 residues. The CDR3 sequence is CASSYSTPSINEQFF. The DNA of the CDR3 is TGTGCCAGCAGTTACTCGACGCCAAGCATAAATGAGCAGTTCTTC.

The genes are TRBV5-1 and TRBJ2-7, with 15 nucleotides matching TRBD2. The ends lost 4 bases at V and 0 bases at J; junction bases unmatched: 2. The germline gives CDR1 SGHRS, CDR2 YFSETQ. There are 16 residues in the CDR3. Written as DNA, the CDR3 is TGCGCCAGCAGCCCGGGACTAGCGGGGGGCTCCTACGAGCAGTACTTC. It translates to CASSPGLAGGSYEQYF.

V and J are TRBV28 and TRBJ2-7; D possibly uses TRBD1 or TRBD2 (6 bases each). Germline CDR1 and CDR2: MDHEN and SYDVKM. Trimming stripped 8 bases from V and 6 bases from J, with 17 bases between. This CDR3 has 13 residues. The CDR3 DNA reads as TGTGCCAGCCGGGGGCCCTCTTACTCCGAGCAGTACTTC. The encoded protein is CASRGPSYSEQYF.

The V and J genes are TRBV16 and TRBJ2-2, with no clear D. This CDR3 is built from 12 residues. Germline V gives CDR1 KGHSY, CDR2 FQNENV. The V end lost 1 base, the J end lost 7 bases, and 4 bases lay between the germline ends. For the CDR3, the DNA is TGTGCCAGCAGCCAATACAACGGGGAGCTGTTTTTT. Translating gives CASSQYNGELFF.

The chain has TRBV6-1 and TRBJ1-2; D is unclear. The V gene lost 0 bases and the J gene lost 1 base, with 18 bases spanning the gap. Germline V gene lookup returns CDR1 MNHNS and CDR2 SASEGT. The CDR3 loop spans 18 amino acids. This chain's CDR3 is CASSEALAATPFNYGYTF. Here the CDR3 DNA reads TGTGCCAGCAGTGAAGCGCTCGCGGCAACCCCTTTTAACTATGGCTACACCTTC.

This clone was seen once. This chain connects TRBV6-1 to TRBJ1-1, with D perhaps matching TRBD1 (6 bases). Germline CDR1 MNHNS, CDR2 SASEGT. This CDR3 has 16 amino acids. With 2 bases removed from V and 4 bases from J, the gap between germline ends came to 17 bases. CDR3 DNA: TGTGCCAGCAGTGAACCACAGGGCCGGCCGGCCACTGAAGCTTTCTTT. This sequence encodes CASSEPQGRPATEAFF.

This chain joins TRBV5-5 and TRBJ2-7, with D possibly matching TRBD2 (5 bases). Per the germline V gene, CDR1 is SGHKS and CDR2 is YYEKEE (reference sequence). V lost 4 bases, J lost 1 base, and 12 bases lay in between. This CDR3 comprises 14 residues. CDR3 region: CASSLGGFSYEQYF. CDR3 nucleotide sequence: TGTGCCAGCAGCCTGGGCGGGTTTTCCTACGAGCAGTACTTC.

The chain uses TRBV6-5 and TRBJ1-3; D gene ambiguous. Germline CDR1 is MNHEY and CDR2 is SVGAGI. V was cut by 5 bases and J by 2 bases, with 1 base left in between. The CDR3 extends over 11 amino acids. The CDR3 DNA is TGTGCCAGCAGTGCTGGAAACACCATATATTTT. It codes for CASSAGNTIYF.

The gene calls are TRBV30 and TRBJ2-5, with 8 bases that match TRBD2. Trimming at V came to 0 bases and at J to 5 bases, leaving 14 bases not matched to a gene. The CDR3 totals 17 residues. CDR1 is GTSNPN, CDR2 SVGIG, per germline (reference sequence). As DNA, the CDR3 is TGTGCCTGGAGTGTACGTGCTGCCGGGAGGGCCCTCGAGACCCAGTACTTC. It is translated as CAWSVRAAGRALETQYF.

This sequence joins TRBV5-4 and TRBJ2-7; a weak D match, TRBD1 (6 bases). The CDR3 is 16 amino acids. V lost 4 bases, J lost 6 bases, and 23 bases lay in between. Germline V CDR1 and CDR2: SGHNT, YYREEE (reference sequence). CDR3 loop: CASSPTIHRVGGEQYF. The CDR3 DNA reads as TGTGCCAGCAGCCCTACAATTCACAGGGTTGGAGGCGAGCAGTACTTC.

The V gene is TRBV29-1, the J gene TRBJ1-1; D gene uncertain. Per germline, CDR1 SQVTM and CDR2 ANQGSEA. V lost 4 bases to trimming and J lost 8 bases, with 11 bases between them. The CDR3 runs 11 residues. The CDR3 DNA reads as TGCAGCGTTGCCGTCCGGACCGAAGCTTTCTTT. As protein: CSVAVRTEAFF.

This clone was seen a single time. This chain links TRBV6-5 with TRBJ1-1, with unresolved D. Trimming removed 6 bases from V and 4 bases from J, with 15 bases in between. CDR3 size: 14 residues. Germline loops: CDR1 MNHEY, CDR2 SVGAGI. The chain's CDR3 is CASSPSGSTTEAFF. The CDR3 coding sequence is TGTGCCAGCAGCCCATCAGGCAGTACCACTGAAGCTTTCTTT.

The genes are TRBV2 and TRBJ1-2, with D perhaps TRBD1 (6 bases). Germline V gives CDR1 SNHLY, CDR2 FYNNEI. There are 18 residues in the CDR3. With 2 bases removed from V and 6 bases from J, the gap between germline ends came to 25 bases. CDR3 region: CASSESRTATLPSHGYTF. CDR3 nucleotide sequence: TGTGCCAGCAGTGAATCCAGGACAGCCACCCTTCCGAGCCATGGCTACACCTTC.

The V and J genes are TRBV7-8 and TRBJ1-4, with TRBD1 matching over 8 bases. The CDR3 is 15 amino acids. J gave up 5 bases and V 1 base, and 3 bases lay outside the gene matches. Germline CDR1 is SGHVS and CDR2 is FQNEAQ. CDR3 in DNA: TGTGCCAGCAGCTTAGGGGGACAGGCAAATGAAAAACTGTTTTTT. Residues: CASSLGGQANEKLFF.

This CDR3 is CAWSVNGGQGTSPLHF. DNA for the CDR3: TGTGCCTGGAGTGTGAACGGCGGGCAGGGGACTTCACCCCTCCACTTT. This sequence joins TRBV30 and TRBJ1-6; TRBD1 might be the D (6 bases). From germline, CDR1 is GTSNPN and CDR2 SVGIG (reference sequence). This CDR3 has 16 residues. V was clipped by 0 bases and J by 9 bases, with 18 bases between them.

The chain combines TRBV7-8 with TRBJ1-5; a possible D gene is TRBD1 (5 bases). This CDR3 is 13 amino acids long. Trimming stripped 5 bases from V and 7 bases from J, with 12 bases between. CDR1 is SGHVS, CDR2 FQNEAQ, per germline. This chain's CDR3 is CASSRGIDQPQHF. The CDR3 DNA is TGTGCCAGCAGCAGGGGAATTGACCAGCCCCAGCATTTT.

The genes are TRBV6-1 and TRBJ2-1, with 8 bases aligning to TRBD2. This CDR3 has 13 residues. Losses at the gene ends were 6 bases for V and 9 bases for J; bases not matched to a gene: 7. Germline V CDR1 and CDR2: MNHNS, SASEGT. In nucleotides, the CDR3 is TGTGCCAGCAGACGGGAGGGCCATGGTGAGCAGTTCTTC. The encoded protein is CASRREGHGEQFF.

Concerning this clone itself: The junction departs from the called germline gene at one end, perhaps through a read error. The gene calls are TRBV6-6 and TRBJ2-2, with a weak D call TRBD2 (6 bases). Germline V lookup: CDR1 MNHNY, CDR2 SVGAGI (reference sequence). The CDR3 contains 14 residues. The CDR3 region has the DNA TGTGTCAGCAGACCCTCCGGAGGGTACGGGGAGCTGTTTTTT. Encoded protein: CVSRPSGGYGELFF.

This clone was picked up one time. J is TRBJ2-2 and V is TRBV11-2; no clear D. In germline, CDR1 is SGHAT, CDR2 FQNNGV. This CDR3 has 15 residues. The V end was cut by 1 base, the J end by 6 bases, with 12 bases between. CDR3: CASSLAGYTAGELFF. The CDR3 coding sequence is TGTGCCAGCAGCTTAGCTGGCTACACGGCCGGGGAGCTGTTTTTT.

The chain is built from TRBV19 and TRBJ1-5, with TRBD1 matching 9 bases. J gave up 0 bases and V 3 bases, and 15 bases lay outside the gene matches. This CDR3 comprises 20 residues. Germline CDR1 and CDR2: LNHDA and SQIVND (reference sequence). The CDR3 reads CASSIPFWGQGRRSNQPQHF. DNA of the CDR3: TGTGCCAGTAGTATCCCATTCTGGGGACAGGGAAGACGTAGCAATCAGCCCCAGCATTTT.

The chain carries TRBV6-1 and TRBJ2-7; 11 bases line up with TRBD2. Germline CDR1 MNHNS, CDR2 SASEGT. The length of the CDR3 is 15 residues. V shed 3 bases and J 2 bases; nucleotides not matched to a gene: 3. CDR3 DNA sequence: TGTGCCAGCAGTGATCCGGGACTAGCGGCCTACGAGCAGTACTTC. Amino acid sequence: CASSDPGLAAYEQYF.

The chain employs TRBV7-9 and TRBJ1-4; tentative D call: TRBD1 (5 bases). Germline lookup yields CDR1 SEHNR and CDR2 FQNEAQ (reference sequence). The V end lost 0 bases, the J end lost 7 bases, and 9 bases lay between the germline ends. The CDR3 has 14 amino acids. The CDR3 protein is CASSLAGAAEKLFF. The CDR3 DNA follows: TGTGCCAGCAGCTTAGCAGGGGCGGCTGAAAAACTGTTTTTT.